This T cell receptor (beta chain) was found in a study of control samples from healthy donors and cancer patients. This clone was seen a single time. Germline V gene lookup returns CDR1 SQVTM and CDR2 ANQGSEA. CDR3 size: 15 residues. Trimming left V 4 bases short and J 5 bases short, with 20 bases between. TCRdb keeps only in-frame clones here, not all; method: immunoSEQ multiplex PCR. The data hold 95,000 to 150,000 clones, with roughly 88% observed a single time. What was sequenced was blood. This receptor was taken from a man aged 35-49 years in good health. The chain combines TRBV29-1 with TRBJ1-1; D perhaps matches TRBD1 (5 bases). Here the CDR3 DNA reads TGCAGCGTTGTAAAAATGGGGGTGGTGTGGACTGAAGCTTTCTTT. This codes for CSVVKMGVVWTEAFF.